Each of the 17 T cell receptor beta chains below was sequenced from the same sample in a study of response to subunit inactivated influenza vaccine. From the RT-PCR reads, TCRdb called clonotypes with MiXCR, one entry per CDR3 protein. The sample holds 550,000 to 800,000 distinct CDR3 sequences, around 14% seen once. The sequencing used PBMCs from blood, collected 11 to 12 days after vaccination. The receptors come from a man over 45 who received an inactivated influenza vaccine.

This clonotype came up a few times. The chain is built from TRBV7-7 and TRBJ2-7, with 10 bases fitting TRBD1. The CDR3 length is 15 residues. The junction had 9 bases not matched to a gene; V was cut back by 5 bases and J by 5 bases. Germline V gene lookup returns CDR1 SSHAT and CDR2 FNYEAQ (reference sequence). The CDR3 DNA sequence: TGTGCCAGCAGCAAACAAGACAGGGGGCTCGACGAGCAGTACTTC. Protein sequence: CASSKQDRGLDEQYF.

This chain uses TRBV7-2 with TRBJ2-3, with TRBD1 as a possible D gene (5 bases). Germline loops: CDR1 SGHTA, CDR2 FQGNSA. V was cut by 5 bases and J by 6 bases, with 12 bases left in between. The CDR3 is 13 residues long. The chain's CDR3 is CASSQGHRDTQYF. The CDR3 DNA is TGTGCCAGCAGCCAGGGTCACCGCGATACGCAGTATTTT.

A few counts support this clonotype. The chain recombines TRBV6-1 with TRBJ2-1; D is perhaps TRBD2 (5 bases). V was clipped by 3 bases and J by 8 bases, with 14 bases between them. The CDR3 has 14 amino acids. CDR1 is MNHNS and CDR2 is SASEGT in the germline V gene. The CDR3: CASSDLASLDEQFF. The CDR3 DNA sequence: TGTGCCAGCAGTGACCTAGCCAGCCTAGATGAGCAGTTCTTC.

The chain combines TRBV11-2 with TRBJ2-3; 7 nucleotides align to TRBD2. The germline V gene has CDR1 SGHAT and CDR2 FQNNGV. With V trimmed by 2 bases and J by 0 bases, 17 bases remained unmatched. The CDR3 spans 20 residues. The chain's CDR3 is CASSLYRSGGLAASTDTQYF. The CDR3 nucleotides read TGTGCCAGCAGCTTATATCGGTCGGGAGGCCTAGCGGCTAGCACAGATACGCAGTATTTT.

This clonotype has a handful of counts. This CDR3 reads CASRKDGNYGYTF. CDR3 bases: TGTGCCAGCAGAAAGGACGGAAACTATGGCTACACCTTC. The chain carries TRBV27 and TRBJ1-2; D unclear. Germline V CDR1 and CDR2: MNHEY, SMNVEV (reference sequence). Trimming took 6 bases from V and 2 from J, leaving 10 bases between them. The CDR3 length is 13 residues.

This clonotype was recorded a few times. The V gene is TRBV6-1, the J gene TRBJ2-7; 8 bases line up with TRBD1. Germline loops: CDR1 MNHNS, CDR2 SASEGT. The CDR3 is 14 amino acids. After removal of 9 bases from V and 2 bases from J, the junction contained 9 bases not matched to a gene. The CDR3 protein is CASRPTGDPYEQYF. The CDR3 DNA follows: TGTGCCAGTCGCCCGACAGGGGACCCCTACGAGCAGTACTTC.

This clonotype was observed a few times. The CDR3 protein is CASSQRKVNEQYF. The CDR3 DNA reads TGTGCCAGCAGCCAAAGGAAGGTTAACGAGCAGTACTTC. V and J are TRBV3-1 and TRBJ2-7, with D unclear. This CDR3 is 13 amino acids long. Germline V gene sequence: CDR1 LGHDT, CDR2 YNNKEL (reference sequence). V lost 2 bases and J 5 bases, leaving 10 bases between the germline ends.

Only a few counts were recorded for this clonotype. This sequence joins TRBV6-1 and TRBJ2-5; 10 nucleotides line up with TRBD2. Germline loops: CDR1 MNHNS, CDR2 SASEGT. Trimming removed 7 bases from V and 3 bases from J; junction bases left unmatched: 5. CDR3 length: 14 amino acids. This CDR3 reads CASNLLAGEETQYF. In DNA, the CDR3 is TGTGCCAGCAACCTCCTAGCGGGGGAAGAGACCCAGTACTTC.

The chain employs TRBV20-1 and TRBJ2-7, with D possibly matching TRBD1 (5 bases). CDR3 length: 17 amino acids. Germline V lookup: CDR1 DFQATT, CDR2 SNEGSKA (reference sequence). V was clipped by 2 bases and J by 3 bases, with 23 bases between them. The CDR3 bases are TGCAGTGCTAGATGGCAGGGTTACTCTCATAACTACTACGAGCAGTACTTC. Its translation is CSARWQGYSHNYYEQYF.

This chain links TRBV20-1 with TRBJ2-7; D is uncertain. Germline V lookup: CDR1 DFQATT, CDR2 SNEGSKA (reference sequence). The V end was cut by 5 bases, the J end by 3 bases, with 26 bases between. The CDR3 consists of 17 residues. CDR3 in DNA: TGCAGTGCTCAGACGGCCAGTGGATTTAAGCCCCTCTACGAGCAGTACTTC. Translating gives CSAQTASGFKPLYEQYF.

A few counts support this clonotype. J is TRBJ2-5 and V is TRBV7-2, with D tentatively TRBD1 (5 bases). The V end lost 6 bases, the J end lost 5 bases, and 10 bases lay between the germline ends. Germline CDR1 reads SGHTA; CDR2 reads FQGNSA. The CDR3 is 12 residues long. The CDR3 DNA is TGTGCCAGCAGATCAGGGTTGGAGACCCAGTACTTC. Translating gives CASRSGLETQYF. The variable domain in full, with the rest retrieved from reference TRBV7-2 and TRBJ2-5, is GAGVSQSPSNKVTEKGKDVELRCDPISGHTALYWYRQSLGQGLEFLIYFQGNSAPDKSGLPSDRFSAERTGGSVSTLTIQRTQQEDSAVYLCASRSGLETQYFGPGTRLLVL.

CDR3 sequence reads: CSAMVLAGTGELFF. Written as DNA, the CDR3 is TGCAGTGCTATGGTGCTAGCGGGCACCGGGGAGCTGTTTTTT. V is TRBV20-1 and J is TRBJ2-2; 8 nucleotides align to TRBD2. J lost 4 bases, V lost 4 bases, and 5 bases had no gene match. The germline V gene has CDR1 DFQATT and CDR2 SNEGSKA (reference sequence). This CDR3 comprises 14 residues.

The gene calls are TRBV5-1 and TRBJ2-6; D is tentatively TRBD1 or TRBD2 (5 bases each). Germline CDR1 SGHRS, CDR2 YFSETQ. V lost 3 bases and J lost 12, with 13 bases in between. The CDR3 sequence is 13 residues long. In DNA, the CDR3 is TGCGCCAGCAGCTACCCTGGGACCCCCGTCCTGACTTTC. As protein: CASSYPGTPVLTF.

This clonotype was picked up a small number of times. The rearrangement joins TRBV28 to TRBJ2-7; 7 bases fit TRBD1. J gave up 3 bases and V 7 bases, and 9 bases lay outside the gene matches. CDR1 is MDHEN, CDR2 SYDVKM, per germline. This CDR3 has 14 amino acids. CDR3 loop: CASTPTGFLYEQYF. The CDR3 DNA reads TGTGCCAGCACCCCGACAGGGTTTCTCTACGAGCAGTACTTC.

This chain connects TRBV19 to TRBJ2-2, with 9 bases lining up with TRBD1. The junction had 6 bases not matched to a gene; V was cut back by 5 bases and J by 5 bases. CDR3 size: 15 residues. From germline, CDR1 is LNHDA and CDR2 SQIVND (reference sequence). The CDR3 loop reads CASSVLGQGTGELFF. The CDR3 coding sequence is TGTGCCAGTAGTGTACTGGGACAGGGTACCGGGGAGCTGTTTTTT. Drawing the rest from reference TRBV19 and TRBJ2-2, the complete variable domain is DGGITQSPKYLFRKEGQNVTLSCEQNLNHDAMYWYRQDPGQGLRLIYYSQIVNDFQKGDIAEGYSVSREKKESFPLTVTSAQKNPTAFYLCASSVLGQGTGELFFGEGSRLTVL.

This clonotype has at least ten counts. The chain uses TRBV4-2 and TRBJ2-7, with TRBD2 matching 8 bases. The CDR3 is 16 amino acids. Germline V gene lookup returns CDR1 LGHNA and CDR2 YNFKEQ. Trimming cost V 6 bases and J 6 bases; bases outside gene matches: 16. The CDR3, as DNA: TGTGCCAGCAGTCAAACCATATTCGGCGCGGGAGGCGAGCAGTACTTC. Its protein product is CASSQTIFGAGGEQYF.

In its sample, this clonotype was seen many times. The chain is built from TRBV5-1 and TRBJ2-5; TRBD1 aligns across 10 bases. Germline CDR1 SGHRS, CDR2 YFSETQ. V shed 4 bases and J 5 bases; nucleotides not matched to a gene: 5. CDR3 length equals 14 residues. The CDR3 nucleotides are TGCGCCAGCAGCCCGACAGGGGGCGGTGAGACCCAGTACTTC. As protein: CASSPTGGGETQYF.